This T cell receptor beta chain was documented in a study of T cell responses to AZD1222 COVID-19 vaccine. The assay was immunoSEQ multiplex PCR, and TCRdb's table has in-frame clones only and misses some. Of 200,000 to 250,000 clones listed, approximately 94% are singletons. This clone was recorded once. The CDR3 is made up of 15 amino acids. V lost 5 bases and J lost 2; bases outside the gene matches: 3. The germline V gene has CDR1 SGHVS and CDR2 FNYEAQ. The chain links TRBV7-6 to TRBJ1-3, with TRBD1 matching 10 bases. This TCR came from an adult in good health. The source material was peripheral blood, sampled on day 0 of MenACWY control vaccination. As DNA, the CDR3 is TGTGCCAGCAGCACAGACAGGGGGCCTGGAAACACCATATATTTT. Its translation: CASSTDRGPGNTIYF.